This entry lists 5 T cell receptor beta chains sequenced from one sample in a study of human T cells and chemical hapten exposure. TCRdb reprocessed the RACE reads via MiXCR and lists one record per CDR3 protein. The data hold over 35,000 distinct CDR3 sequences, with around 9.3% observed a single time. Time point given: patch test 2, 6 weeks after DPC sensitization. Stated treatment: therapeutic diphenylcyclopropenone sensitization with weekly scalp DPC. This specimen consisted of whole blood, obtained in connection with sensitization to the hapten diphenylcyclopropenone (DPC). These receptors were collected from a woman in her thirties or forties with alopecia areata. Some clones in this sample may be carry-over from other donors' samples.

The V gene is TRBV6-6, the J gene TRBJ1-5; D possibly corresponds to TRBD1 (5 bases). The V gene's germline CDR1 is MNHNY and CDR2 SVGAGI (reference sequence). The length of the CDR3 is 13 residues. The ends were cut back, 6 bases at V and 7 bases at J, with 13 bases in the middle. CDR3 sequence: CASRFGGEQPQHF. The CDR3 DNA reads as TGTGCCAGCAGATTCGGAGGGGAACAGCCCCAGCATTTT.

The sample holds a few counts of this clonotype. V is TRBV9 and J is TRBJ1-4, with TRBD1 identical over 8 bases. V lost 3 bases to trimming and J lost 6 bases; unmatched junction nucleotides: 4. The CDR3 covers 14 residues. Germline assignment: CDR1 SGDLS and CDR2 YYNGEE. The CDR3 is CASSGTGFDEKLFF. The CDR3 DNA reads TGTGCCAGCAGCGGGACAGGGTTTGATGAAAAACTGTTTTTT.

This clonotype has at least ten counts. The chain employs TRBV24-1 and TRBJ2-3; D ambiguous. V lost 4 bases and J 6 bases, leaving 7 bases between the germline ends. The CDR3 is 12 amino acids. Germline values: CDR1 KGHDR, CDR2 SFDVKD. The CDR3 DNA follows: TGTGCCACCAGTGACCCACGGGATACGCAGTATTTT. This sequence encodes CATSDPRDTQYF.

This clonotype was observed many times. The chain is built from TRBV6-1 and TRBJ1-6, with no clear D. The ends were cut back, 2 bases at V and 3 bases at J, with 8 bases in the middle. Germline CDR1 is MNHNS and CDR2 is SASEGT. The CDR3 loop spans 15 amino acids. CDR3 sequence reads: CASSEYGLYNSPLHF. CDR3 bases: TGTGCCAGCAGTGAATACGGCCTCTATAATTCACCCCTCCACTTT.

With respect to this clonotype: Just one base apart from a much larger clone, this may be a read error. This chain uses TRBV4-2 with TRBJ1-5; D gene ambiguous. This CDR3 has 13 residues. V lost 5 bases, J lost 7 bases, and 12 bases lay in between. In germline, CDR1 is LGHNA, CDR2 YNFKEQ. The CDR3 loop is CASSDVFEQPQHF. The DNA for the CDR3 is TGTGCCAGCAGCGACGTTTTCGAACAGCCCCAGCATTTT.